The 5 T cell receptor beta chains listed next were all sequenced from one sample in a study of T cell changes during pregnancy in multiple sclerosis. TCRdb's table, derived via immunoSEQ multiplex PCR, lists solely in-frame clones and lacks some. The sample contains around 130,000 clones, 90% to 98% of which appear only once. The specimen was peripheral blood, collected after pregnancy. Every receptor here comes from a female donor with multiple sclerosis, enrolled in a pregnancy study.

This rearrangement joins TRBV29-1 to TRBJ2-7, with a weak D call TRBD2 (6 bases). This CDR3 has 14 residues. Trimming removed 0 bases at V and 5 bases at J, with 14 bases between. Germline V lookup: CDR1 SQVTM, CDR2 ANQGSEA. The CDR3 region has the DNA TGCAGCGTTGAAGATCGCGGGGCTGGCGACGAGCAGTACTTC. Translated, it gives CSVEDRGAGDEQYF.

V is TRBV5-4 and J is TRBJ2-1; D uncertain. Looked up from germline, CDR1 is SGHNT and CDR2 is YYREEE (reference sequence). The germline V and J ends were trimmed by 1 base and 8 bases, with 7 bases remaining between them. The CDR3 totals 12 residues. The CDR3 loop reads CASSLTTDEQFF. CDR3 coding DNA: TGTGCCAGCAGCTTGACTACTGATGAGCAGTTCTTC.

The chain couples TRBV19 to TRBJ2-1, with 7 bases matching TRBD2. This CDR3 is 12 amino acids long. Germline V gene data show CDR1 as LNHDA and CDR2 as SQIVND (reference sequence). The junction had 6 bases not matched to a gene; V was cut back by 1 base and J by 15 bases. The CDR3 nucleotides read TGTGCCAGTAGTATAGGGACTAGTCGTTGGTTCTTC. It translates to CASSIGTSRWFF.

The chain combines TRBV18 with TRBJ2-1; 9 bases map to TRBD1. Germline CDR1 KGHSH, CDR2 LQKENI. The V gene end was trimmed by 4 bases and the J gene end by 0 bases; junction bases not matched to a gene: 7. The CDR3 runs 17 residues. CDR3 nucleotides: TGTGCCAGCTCACTTCCCAGACAGGGGGGCTCCTACAATGAGCAGTTCTTC. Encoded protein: CASSLPRQGGSYNEQFF.

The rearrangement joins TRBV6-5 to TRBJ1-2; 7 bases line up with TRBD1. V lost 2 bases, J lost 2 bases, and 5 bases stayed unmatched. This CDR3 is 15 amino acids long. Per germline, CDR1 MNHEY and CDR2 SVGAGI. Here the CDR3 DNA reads TGTGCCAGCAGTTACCGGGACAGACCAAACTATGGCTACACCTTC. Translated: CASSYRDRPNYGYTF.